This T cell receptor (beta chain) was obtained from a study of T cells in Graves' hyperthyroidism and ophthalmopathy. Looked up from germline, CDR1 is LNHDA and CDR2 is SQIVND (reference sequence). The CDR3 consists of 16 residues. Trimming took 3 bases from V and 6 from J; bases not matched to a gene: 11. TCR beta CDR3 regions were amplified from RNA transcripts. HTBI primers were the set used in a first-round RT-PCR of the TCR CDR3. MiXCR, run by TCRdb on the multiplex PCR reads, gives a single entry per CDR3 protein. This sample has about 840,000 distinct CDR3 sequences; 38% occur once, and the top ten carry approximately 10%. This clonotype has more than one count but fewer than ten.

Material for sequencing was blood. This TCR derives from a man between 18 and 35 years old with Graves' hyperthyroidism. The genes are TRBV19 and TRBJ2-7; 10 bases are shared with TRBD2. CDR3 bases: TGTGCCAGTAGTATGTATCGACCTAGCGGGAGAACCGAGCAGTACTTC. It is translated as CASSMYRPSGRTEQYF.